This record looks at one TCR beta chain sequence and its context. This sample is part of a study of blood T cell repertoires in COVID-19. Study-wide context: Some COVID-19 samples were acute and others convalescent; all came from the United States, Italy and Spain. T cells, B-cell-depleted T cells, or PBMCs provided the cDNA or gDNA that served as material.

The length of the CDR3 is 15 residues. V shed 4 bases, J shed 8 bases, and the junction held 14 bases outside the gene matches. CDR1 is SGHRS, CDR2 YFSETQ, per germline. Original analysis: Estimated nucleated cell counts came from reference gene primer amplification. Some clones are missing from TCRdb's copy, which holds only in-frame ones; the method was immunoSEQ multiplex PCR. V, J and clone size were drawn from that table, and D and trimming were deduced from the DNA. This repertoire shows around 280,000 clones, around 90% found once; its top ten account for under 7%. Donors of Cohort 3 who recovered were those that had two negative PCRs, clearance, or symptom resolution.

This chain uses TRBV5-1 with TRBJ2-7; 8 bases match TRBD2. The TCR comes from a woman in her 40s who had recovered from COVID-19. Sequenced sample: PBMCs or T cells enriched from blood (not recorded which). CDR3 DNA: TGCGCCAGCAGCCTAGGCAGCGGGAGTATGGGAAAGCAGTACTTC. Translating gives CASSLGSGSMGKQYF.